Described below is a single T cell receptor beta chain sequence and its context. Its antigen is still unknown. Germline V CDR1 and CDR2: MDHEN, SYDVKM. With V trimmed by 7 bases and J by 0 bases, 6 bases remained unmatched. This CDR3 is built from 14 residues. This record belongs to a study of T cell responses to AZD1222 COVID-19 vaccine. Clones were sequenced by immunoSEQ multiplex PCR, and TCRdb holds only the in-frame ones, with some missing. The sample carries over 100,000 clones, approximately 87% recorded once. Study-level results: There were mostly white British donors and more females than males, and clonal diversity was possibly underestimated. The reported proportion of spike-specific TCRs targeting unmutated variant regions was nearly half. Spike-specific TCR breadth and depth went up after people got two AZD1222 doses.

The clonotype originates from an adult who received the AZD1222 COVID-19 vaccine. Sequencing was performed on peripheral blood, taken 28 days after the second AZD1222 dose. The chain couples TRBV28 to TRBJ2-7, with TRBD2 matching over 7 bases. CDR3 bases: TGTGCCAGCAACCTGGGGGGGAGCTCCTACGAGCAGTACTTC. It yields the protein CASNLGGSSYEQYF.